The sequence of this T cell receptor beta chain was determined in a study of blood T cell repertoires in COVID-19. Some clones are missing from TCRdb's copy, which holds only in-frame ones; the method was immunoSEQ multiplex PCR. The table has about 130,000 clones, around 84% seen once. Participant reports of clinical history set cohort assignment. The source is a man aged 35-49 years with acute COVID-19. The specimen sequenced was PBMCs or T cells enriched from blood (not recorded which).

The CDR3 nucleotides read TGTGCCAGCAGTAGGACCAGGGGGAGCGGGTACGAGCAGTACTTC. It yields the protein CASSRTRGSGYEQYF. The gene calls are TRBV2 and TRBJ2-7, with D perhaps matching TRBD1 (7 bases). Looked up from germline, CDR1 is SNHLY and CDR2 is FYNNEI. The CDR3 runs 15 residues. Trimming took off 5 bases at V and 4 bases at J, with 18 bases between the two ends.